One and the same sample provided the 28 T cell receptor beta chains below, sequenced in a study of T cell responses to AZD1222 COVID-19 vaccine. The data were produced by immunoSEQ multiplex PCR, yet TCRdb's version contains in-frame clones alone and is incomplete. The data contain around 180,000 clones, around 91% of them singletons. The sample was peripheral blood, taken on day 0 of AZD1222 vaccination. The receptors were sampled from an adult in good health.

The CDR3 protein is CASSVVGSTEAFF. The CDR3 nucleotides are TGTGCCAGCAGCGTGGTTGGGAGCACTGAAGCTTTCTTT. The chain carries TRBV6-5 and TRBJ1-1; D not resolved. Germline loops: CDR1 MNHEY, CDR2 SVGAGI. The CDR3 loop spans 13 amino acids. V lost 6 bases to trimming and J lost 4 bases, with 12 bases between them.

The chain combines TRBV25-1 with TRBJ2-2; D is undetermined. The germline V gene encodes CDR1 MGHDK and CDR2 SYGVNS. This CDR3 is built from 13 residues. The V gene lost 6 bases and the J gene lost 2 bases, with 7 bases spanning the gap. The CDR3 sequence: CASSDKNTGELFF. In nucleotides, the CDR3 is TGTGCCAGCAGCGACAAAAACACCGGGGAGCTGTTTTTT.

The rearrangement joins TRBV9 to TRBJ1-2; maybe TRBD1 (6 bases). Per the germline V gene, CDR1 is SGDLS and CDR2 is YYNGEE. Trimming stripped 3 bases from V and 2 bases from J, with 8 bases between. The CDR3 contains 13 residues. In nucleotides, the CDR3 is TGTGCCAGCAGCGAGGACAGAAACTATGGCTACACCTTC. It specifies CASSEDRNYGYTF.

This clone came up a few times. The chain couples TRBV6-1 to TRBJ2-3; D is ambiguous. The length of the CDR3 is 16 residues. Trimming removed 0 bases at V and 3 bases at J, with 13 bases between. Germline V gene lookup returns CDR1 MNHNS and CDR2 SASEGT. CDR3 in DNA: TGTGCCAGCAGTGAAGCTAACCGAATTTTAACAGATACGCAGTATTTT. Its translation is CASSEANRILTDTQYF.

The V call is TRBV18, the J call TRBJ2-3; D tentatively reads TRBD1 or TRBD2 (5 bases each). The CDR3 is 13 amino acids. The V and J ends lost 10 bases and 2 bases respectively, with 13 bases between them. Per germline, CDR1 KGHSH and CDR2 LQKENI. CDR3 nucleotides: TGTGCCAATTCGATGGGACCCACAGATACGCAGTATTTT. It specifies CANSMGPTDTQYF.

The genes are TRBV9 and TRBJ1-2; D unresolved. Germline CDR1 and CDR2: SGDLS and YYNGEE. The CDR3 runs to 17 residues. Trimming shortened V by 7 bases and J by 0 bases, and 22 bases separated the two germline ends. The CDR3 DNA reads TGTGCCAGCGGCCCGAACAAGGAGGCATTCGCTAACTATGGCTACACCTTC. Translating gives CASGPNKEAFANYGYTF.

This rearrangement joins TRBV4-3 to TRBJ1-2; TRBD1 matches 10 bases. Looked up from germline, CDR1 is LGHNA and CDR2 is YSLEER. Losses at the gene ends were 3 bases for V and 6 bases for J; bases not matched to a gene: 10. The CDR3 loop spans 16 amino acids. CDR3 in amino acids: CASSHALDRGRHGYTF. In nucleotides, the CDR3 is TGCGCCAGCAGCCATGCCCTCGACAGGGGGCGGCATGGCTACACCTTC.

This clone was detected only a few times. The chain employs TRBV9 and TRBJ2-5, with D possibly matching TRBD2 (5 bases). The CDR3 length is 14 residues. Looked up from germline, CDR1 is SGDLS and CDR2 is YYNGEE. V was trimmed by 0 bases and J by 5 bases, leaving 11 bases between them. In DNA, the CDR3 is TGTGCCAGCAGCGTAGGAATCGCGGGTGAGACCCAGTACTTC. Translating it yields CASSVGIAGETQYF.

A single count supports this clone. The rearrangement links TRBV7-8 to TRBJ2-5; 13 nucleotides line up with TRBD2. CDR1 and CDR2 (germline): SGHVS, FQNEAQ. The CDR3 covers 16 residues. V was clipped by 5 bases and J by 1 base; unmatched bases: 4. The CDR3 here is CASSRGTSGVQETQYF. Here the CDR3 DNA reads TGTGCCAGCAGCCGAGGGACTAGCGGGGTCCAAGAGACCCAGTACTTC.

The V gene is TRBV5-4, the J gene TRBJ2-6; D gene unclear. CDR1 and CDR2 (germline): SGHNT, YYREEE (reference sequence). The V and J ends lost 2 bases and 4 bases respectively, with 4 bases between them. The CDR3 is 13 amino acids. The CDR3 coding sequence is TGTGCCAGCAGCTTACCCGGGGCCAACGTCCTGACTTTC. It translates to CASSLPGANVLTF.

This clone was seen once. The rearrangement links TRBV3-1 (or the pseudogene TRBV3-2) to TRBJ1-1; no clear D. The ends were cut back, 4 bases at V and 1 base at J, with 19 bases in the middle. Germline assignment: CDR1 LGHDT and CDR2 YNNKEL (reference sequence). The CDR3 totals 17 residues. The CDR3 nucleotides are TGTGCCAGCAGCCCCATTTCCCCAAAATGGAGGAACACTGAAGCTTTCTTT. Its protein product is CASSPISPKWRNTEAFF.

Here the CDR3 DNA reads TGTGCCAGCAGTATGGGGCAGAACTATGGCTACACCTTC. This translates into CASSMGQNYGYTF. This chain uses TRBV2 with TRBJ1-2; a weak D match, TRBD1 (5 bases). The V gene's germline CDR1 is SNHLY and CDR2 FYNNEI. V lost 5 bases to trimming and J lost 2 bases, with 9 bases between them. The CDR3 extends over 13 amino acids.

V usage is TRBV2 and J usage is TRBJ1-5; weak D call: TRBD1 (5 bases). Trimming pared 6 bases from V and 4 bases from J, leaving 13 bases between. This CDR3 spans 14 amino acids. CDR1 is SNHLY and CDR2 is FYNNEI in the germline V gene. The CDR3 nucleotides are TGTGCCAGCAGCCCAAGACGGACAAATCAGCCCCAGCATTTT. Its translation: CASSPRRTNQPQHF. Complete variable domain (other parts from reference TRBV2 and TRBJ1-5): EPEVTQTPSHQVTQMGQEVILRCVPISNHLYFYWYRQILGQKVEFLVSFYNNEISEKSEIFDDQFSVERPDGSNFTLKIRSTKLEDSAMYFCASSPRRTNQPQHFGDGTRLSIL.

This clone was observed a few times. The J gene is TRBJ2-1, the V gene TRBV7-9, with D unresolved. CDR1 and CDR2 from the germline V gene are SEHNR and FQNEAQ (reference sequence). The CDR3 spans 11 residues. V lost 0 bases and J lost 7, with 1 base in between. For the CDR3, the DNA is TGTGCCAGCAGCTTAGCTAATGAGCAGTTCTTC. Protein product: CASSLANEQFF.

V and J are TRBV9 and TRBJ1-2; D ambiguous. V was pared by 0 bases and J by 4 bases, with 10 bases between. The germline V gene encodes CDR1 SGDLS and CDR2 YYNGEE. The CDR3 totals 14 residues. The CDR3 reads CASSVDPGPYGYTF. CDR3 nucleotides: TGTGCCAGCAGCGTAGATCCAGGTCCCTATGGCTACACCTTC.

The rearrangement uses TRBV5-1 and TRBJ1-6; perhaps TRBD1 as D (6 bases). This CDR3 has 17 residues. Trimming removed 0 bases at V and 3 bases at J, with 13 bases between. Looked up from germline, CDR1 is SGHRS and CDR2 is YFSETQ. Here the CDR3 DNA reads TGCGCCAGCAGCTTGGAACAGGGATCTGGCTATAATTCACCCCTCCACTTT. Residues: CASSLEQGSGYNSPLHF.

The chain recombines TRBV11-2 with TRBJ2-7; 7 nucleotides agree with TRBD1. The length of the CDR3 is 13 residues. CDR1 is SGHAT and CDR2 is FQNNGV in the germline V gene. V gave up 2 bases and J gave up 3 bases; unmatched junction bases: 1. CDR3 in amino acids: CASSLTGDYEQYV. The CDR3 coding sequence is TGTGCCAGCAGCTTAACAGGGGACTACGAGCAGTACGTC.

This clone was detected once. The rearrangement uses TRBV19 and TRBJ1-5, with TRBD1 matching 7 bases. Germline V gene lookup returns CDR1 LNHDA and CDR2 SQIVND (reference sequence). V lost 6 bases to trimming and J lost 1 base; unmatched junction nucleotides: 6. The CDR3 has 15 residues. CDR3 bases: TGTGCCAGTAGCTCCCAGGACAGGAGCAATCAGCCCCAGCATTTT. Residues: CASSSQDRSNQPQHF.

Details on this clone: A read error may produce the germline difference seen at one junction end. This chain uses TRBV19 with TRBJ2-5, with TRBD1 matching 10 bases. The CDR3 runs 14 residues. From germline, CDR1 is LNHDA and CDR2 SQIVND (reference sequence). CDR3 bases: TGTGCCAGTAGCATAGGGACAGGGGAAGAGACCCAGTACTTC. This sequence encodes CASSIGTGEETQYF.

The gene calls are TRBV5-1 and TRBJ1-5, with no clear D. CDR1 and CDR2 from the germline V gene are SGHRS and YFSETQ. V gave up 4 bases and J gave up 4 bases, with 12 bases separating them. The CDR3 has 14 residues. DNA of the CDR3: TGCGCCAGCAGCGCTAGTAATCGAAATCAGCCCCAGCATTTT. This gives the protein CASSASNRNQPQHF.

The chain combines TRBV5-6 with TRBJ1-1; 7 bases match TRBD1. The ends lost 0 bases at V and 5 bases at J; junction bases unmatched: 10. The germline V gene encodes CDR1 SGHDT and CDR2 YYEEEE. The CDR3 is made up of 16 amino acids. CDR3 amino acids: CASSLAPDREGTEAFF. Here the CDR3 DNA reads TGTGCCAGCAGCTTGGCCCCCGACAGGGAGGGTACTGAAGCTTTCTTT.

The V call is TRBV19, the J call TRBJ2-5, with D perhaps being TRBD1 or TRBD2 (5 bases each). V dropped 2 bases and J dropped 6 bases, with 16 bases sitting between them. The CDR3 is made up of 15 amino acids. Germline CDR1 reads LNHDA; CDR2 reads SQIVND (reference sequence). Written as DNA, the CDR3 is TGTGCCAGTAGTATAACGGGACCACTCGCAAAGACCCAGTACTTC. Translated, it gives CASSITGPLAKTQYF. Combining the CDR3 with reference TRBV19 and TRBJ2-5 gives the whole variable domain DGGITQSPKYLFRKEGQNVTLSCEQNLNHDAMYWYRQDPGQGLRLIYYSQIVNDFQKGDIAEGYSVSREKKESFPLTVTSAQKNPTAFYLCASSITGPLAKTQYFGPGTRLLVL.

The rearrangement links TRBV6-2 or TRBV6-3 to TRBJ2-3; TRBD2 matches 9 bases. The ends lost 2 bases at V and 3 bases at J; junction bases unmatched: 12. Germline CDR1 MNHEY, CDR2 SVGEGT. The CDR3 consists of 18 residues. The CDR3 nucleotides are TGTGCCAGCAGTTACAGCTTAGCGGGGGCCAACGGGACAGATACGCAGTATTTT. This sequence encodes CASSYSLAGANGTDTQYF.

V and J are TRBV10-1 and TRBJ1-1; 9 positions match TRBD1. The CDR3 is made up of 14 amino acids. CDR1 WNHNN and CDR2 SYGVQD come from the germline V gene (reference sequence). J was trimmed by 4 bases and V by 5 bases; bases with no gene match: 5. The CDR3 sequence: CASSSGTGSTEAFF. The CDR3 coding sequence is TGCGCCAGCAGTTCCGGGACAGGGAGCACTGAAGCTTTCTTT.

The CDR3 is CASSLGMLEFF. As DNA, the CDR3 is TGTGCCAGCAGCTTAGGGATGTTAGAGTTCTTC. The chain uses TRBV7-9 and TRBJ2-1; unclear D gene. Germline-derived CDR1 and CDR2 are SEHNR and FQNEAQ (reference sequence). This CDR3 spans 11 amino acids. The germline V and J ends were trimmed by 1 base and 14 bases, with 9 bases remaining between them.

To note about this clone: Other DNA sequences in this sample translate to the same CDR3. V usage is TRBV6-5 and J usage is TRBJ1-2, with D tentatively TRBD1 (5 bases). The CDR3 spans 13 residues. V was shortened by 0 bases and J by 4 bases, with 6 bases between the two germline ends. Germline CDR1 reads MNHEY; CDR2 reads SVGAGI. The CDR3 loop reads CASSYSQGYGYTF. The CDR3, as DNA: TGTGCCAGCAGTTACTCTCAGGGCTATGGCTACACCTTC.

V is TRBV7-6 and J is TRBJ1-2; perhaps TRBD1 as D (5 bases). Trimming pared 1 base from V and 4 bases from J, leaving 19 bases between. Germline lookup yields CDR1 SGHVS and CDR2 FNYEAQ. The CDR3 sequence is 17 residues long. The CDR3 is CASSLGSDSRGGYGYTF. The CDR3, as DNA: TGTGCCAGCAGCTTAGGATCCGACAGCCGCGGGGGCTATGGCTACACCTTC.

The CDR3 loop reads CSASGSRGNTIYF. In DNA form, the CDR3 reads TGCAGTGCTAGTGGAAGTCGGGGAAACACCATATATTTT. The chain has TRBV20-1 and TRBJ1-3; D gene ambiguous. The V and J ends lost 3 bases and 4 bases respectively, with 10 bases between them. CDR3 length: 13 residues. CDR1 is DFQATT and CDR2 is SNEGSKA in the germline V gene (reference sequence).